This T cell receptor beta chain comes out of a study of breast tumors, draining lymph nodes, adjacent tissues. General observations from the study: That most tumor T cells come from lymph nodes remained unproven. The data were judged consistent with most tumor T cells coming from lymph node and expanding in tumor. Tumor TCR diversity was below lymph nodes but above nontumor tissue.

The V segment lost 1 base and the J segment 5 bases; nucleotides outside the gene matches: 2. The CDR3 totals 16 residues. From germline, CDR1 is KGHDR and CDR2 SFDVKD. MiXCR, applied by TCRdb to the multiplex PCR reads, yields one record per CDR3 protein. The profile shows roughly 260,000 distinct CDR3 sequences, around 30% of them singletons. The table lists this clonotype with many counts. Its antigen remains unidentified. Breast cancer patients provided tissue from their axillary draining lymph nodes. This sequence originates from a female donor with breast cancer. Some clones in this sample may be carry-over from other donors' samples. The chain employs TRBV24-1 and TRBJ2-1; 12 nucleotides line up with TRBD2. The sequenced material came from axillary lymph node tissue. The chain's CDR3 is CATSDFSSGRDNEQFF. The CDR3 DNA reads TGTGCCACCAGTGATTTCTCTAGCGGGAGGGACAATGAGCAGTTCTTC.